The T cell receptor (beta chain) described here comes from a study of T cell repertoires in cytomegalovirus infection. Study in general: Matching HLA type and CMV infection were both indicated by public TCR beta signatures. Findings of the study overall: It was HLA-C-restricted CMV-specific TCR beta clonotypes that dominated the response ex vivo.

V lost 5 bases, J lost 6 bases, and 14 bases lay in between. There are 14 residues in the CDR3. Germline values: CDR1 MNHEY, CDR2 SVGEGT. TCRdb passed the reads through MiXCR, listing each CDR3 protein once. The sample shows a few hundred thousand distinct CDR3 sequences, over 15% of them seen only once. This clonotype appeared many times. Its cognate antigen is unknown. The source material was CD8+ T cells from PBMCs. The rearrangement uses TRBV6-2 or TRBV6-3 and TRBJ2-1, with D perhaps TRBD1 or TRBD2 (6 bases each). The source of this sequence is a human donor in good health (CMV status not recorded). Some clones in this sample may be carry-over from other donors' samples. CDR3 amino acids: CASSGEGGFNEQFF. CDR3 DNA sequence: TGTGCCAGCAGTGGAGAGGGGGGCTTCAATGAGCAGTTCTTC.